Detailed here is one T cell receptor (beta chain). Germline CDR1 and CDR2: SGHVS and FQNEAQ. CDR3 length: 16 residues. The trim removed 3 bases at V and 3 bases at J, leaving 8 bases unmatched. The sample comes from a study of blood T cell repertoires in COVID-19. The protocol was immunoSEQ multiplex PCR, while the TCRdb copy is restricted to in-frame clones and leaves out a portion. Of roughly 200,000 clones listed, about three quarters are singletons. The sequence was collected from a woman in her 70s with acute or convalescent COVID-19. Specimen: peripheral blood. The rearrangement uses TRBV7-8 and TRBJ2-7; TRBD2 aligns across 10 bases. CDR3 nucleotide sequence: TGTGCCAGCAGCTTTTTTCTAGCGGGAGTGGTCTACGAGCAGTACTTC. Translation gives CASSFFLAGVVYEQYF.